These T cell receptor beta chains were read from a single sample in a study of CD8+CD57+ T cells in acquired aplastic anemia. TCRdb independently ran MiXCR on the reads; one entry per CDR3 protein. Here the sample spans some 120,000 distinct CDR3 sequences, about two fifths being singletons. The sample comprised sorted CD4+, CD8+, or CD8+CD57+ T cells (not recorded which) from PBMCs. These receptors originate from a human donor with aplastic anemia. Both conserved end residues are part of each CDR3. A D gene is named only where the DNA matches it firmly. Clone sizes are given selectively: once, few, many, or a class where the clone is expanded.

V gene: TRBV3-1
D gene: TRBD1
clone size: few
J gene: TRBJ1-3
CDR3 protein: CASSQDGGGGSRTIYF
CDR3 DNA: TGTGCCAGCAGCCAAGATGGTGGAGGGGGCTCAAGGACCATATATTTT

V gene: TRBV24-1
D gene: TRBD2
clone size: .
J gene: TRBJ2-7
CDR3 protein: CASSSPGLPYEQYF
CDR3 DNA: TGTGCCAGCAGTTCCCCGGGACTACCCTACGAGCAGTACTTC

V gene: TRBV20-1
D gene: .
clone size: .
J gene: TRBJ2-7
CDR3 protein: CSARTAPGSYEQYF
CDR3 DNA: TGCAGTGCTAGAACAGCGCCTGGCTCCTACGAGCAGTACTTC

V gene: TRBV12-3/TRBV12-4
D gene: TRBD1
clone size: many
J gene: TRBJ1-1
CDR3 protein: CASSTGGTEAFF
CDR3 DNA: TGTGCCAGCAGTACAGGGGGCACTGAAGCTTTCTTT

V gene: TRBV2
D gene: .
clone size: once
J gene: TRBJ1-5
CDR3 protein: CASSETAGNSNQPQHF
CDR3 DNA: TGTGCCAGCAGTGAAACTGCAGGGAATAGCAATCAGCCCCAGCATTTT

V gene: TRBV7-6
D gene: .
clone size: many
J gene: TRBJ2-7
CDR3 protein: CASSQSETLSYEQYF
CDR3 DNA: TGTGCCAGCAGCCAGTCGGAGACGCTCTCCTACGAGCAGTACTTC

V gene: TRBV6-1
D gene: TRBD1
clone size: many
J gene: TRBJ2-7
CDR3 protein: CASRPRDRGPYEQYF
CDR3 DNA: TGTGCCAGCAGGCCCCGGGACAGGGGGCCTTACGAGCAGTACTTC

V gene: TRBV19
D gene: .
clone size: many
J gene: TRBJ2-4
CDR3 protein: CASSIQIAKNIQYF
CDR3 DNA: TGTGCCAGTAGTATACAGATAGCCAAAAACATTCAGTACTTC

V gene: TRBV7-2
D gene: TRBD2
clone size: once
J gene: TRBJ2-3
CDR3 protein: CASSRTSGTRTDTQYF
CDR3 DNA: TGTGCCAGCAGCCGGACTAGCGGGACCCGCACAGATACGCAGTATTTT

V gene: TRBV28
D gene: .
clone size: many
J gene: TRBJ2-7
CDR3 protein: CASSLRYEQYF
CDR3 DNA: TGTGCCAGCAGTTTGAGGTACGAGCAGTACTTC

V gene: TRBV20-1
D gene: .
clone size: once
J gene: TRBJ2-3
CDR3 protein: CSARGSTTDTQYF
CDR3 DNA: TGCAGCGCCAGGGGATCAACCACAGATACGCAGTATTTT

V gene: TRBV27
D gene: .
clone size: many
J gene: TRBJ2-5
CDR3 protein: CASSLNPDRRRTQYF
CDR3 DNA: TGTGCCAGCAGTCTAAATCCGGACCGAAGACGGACCCAGTACTTC

V gene: TRBV24-1
D gene: TRBD1
clone size: .
J gene: TRBJ1-1
CDR3 protein: CAISEYRDRQMNTEAFF
CDR3 DNA: TGTGCCATCAGTGAATACCGGGACAGACAGATGAACACTGAAGCTTTCTTT

V gene: TRBV20-1
D gene: .
clone size: .
J gene: TRBJ1-6
CDR3 protein: CSARDPGGNSPLHF
CDR3 DNA: TGCAGTGCTAGAGATCCGGGCGGAAATTCACCCCTCCACTTT

V gene: TRBV6-2/TRBV6-3
D gene: .
clone size: many
J gene: TRBJ1-5
CDR3 protein: CASNDRAHQPQHF
CDR3 DNA: TGTGCCAGCAATGACCGGGCCCATCAGCCCCAGCATTTT

V gene: TRBV2
D gene: .
clone size: .
J gene: TRBJ1-1
CDR3 protein: CASSEVGYEAFF
CDR3 DNA: TGTGCCAGCAGTGAAGTGGGGTATGAAGCTTTCTTT

V gene: TRBV15
D gene: TRBD1
clone size: medium-sized
J gene: TRBJ1-1
CDR3 protein: CATSREGTVGTEAFF
CDR3 DNA: TGTGCCACCAGCAGAGAAGGGACAGTAGGCACTGAAGCTTTCTTT

V gene: TRBV3-1
D gene: .
clone size: many
J gene: TRBJ1-6
CDR3 protein: CASSQELVYNSPLHF
CDR3 DNA: TGTGCCAGCAGCCAAGAATTGGTATATAATTCACCCCTCCACTTT

V gene: TRBV15
D gene: .
clone size: medium-sized
J gene: TRBJ1-6
CDR3 protein: CATSRDIDSPLHF
CDR3 DNA: TGTGCCACCAGCAGAGATATAGATTCACCCCTCCACTTT

V gene: TRBV6-6
D gene: TRBD1
clone size: many
J gene: TRBJ2-5
CDR3 protein: CASSYAKGQIQETQYF
CDR3 DNA: TGTGCCAGCAGTTACGCAAAGGGACAGATCCAAGAGACCCAGTACTTC

V gene: TRBV24-1
D gene: TRBD1
clone size: .
J gene: TRBJ1-2
CDR3 protein: CATSDRDRENYGYTF
CDR3 DNA: TGTGCCACCAGTGACCGGGACAGGGAGAACTATGGCTACACCTTC

V gene: TRBV2
D gene: TRBD1
clone size: many
J gene: TRBJ2-2
CDR3 protein: CASRFQTGGPGELFF
CDR3 DNA: TGTGCCAGCAGATTTCAAACAGGGGGTCCCGGGGAGCTGTTTTTT

V gene: TRBV15
D gene: TRBD1
clone size: .
J gene: TRBJ1-2
CDR3 protein: CATPDRGGSYGYTF
CDR3 DNA: TGTGCCACCCCCGACAGGGGAGGTTCCTATGGCTACACCTTC

V gene: TRBV6-1
D gene: .
clone size: .
J gene: TRBJ1-6
CDR3 protein: CASRGQGRGNSLLHF
CDR3 DNA: TGTGCCAGCAGGGGGCAGGGAAGGGGGAATTCACTCCTCCACTTT

V gene: TRBV4-3
D gene: .
clone size: many
J gene: TRBJ2-3
CDR3 protein: CASSQSWGGATDTQYF
CDR3 DNA: TGCGCCAGCAGCCAATCATGGGGGGGGGCCACAGATACGCAGTATTTT

V gene: TRBV7-3
D gene: TRBD2
clone size: .
J gene: TRBJ2-1
CDR3 protein: CASSMGLAGGRDEQFF
CDR3 DNA: TGTGCCAGCAGCATGGGTCTGGCGGGAGGGCGAGATGAGCAGTTCTTC

V gene: TRBV2
D gene: .
clone size: many
J gene: TRBJ1-4
CDR3 protein: CAGRGRANEKLFF
CDR3 DNA: TGTGCCGGTCGGGGTAGGGCTAATGAAAAACTGTTTTTT

V gene: TRBV30
D gene: .
clone size: .
J gene: TRBJ2-1
CDR3 protein: CAWSIGTRADNEQFF
CDR3 DNA: TGTGCCTGGAGTATAGGGACCAGGGCGGACAATGAGCAGTTCTTC

V gene: TRBV2
D gene: .
clone size: .
J gene: TRBJ1-2
CDR3 protein: CASRAGIEYGYTF
CDR3 DNA: TGTGCCAGCAGGGCCGGGATTGAATATGGCTACACCTTC

V gene: TRBV7-2
D gene: TRBD1
clone size: many
J gene: TRBJ1-2
CDR3 protein: CASSQRQGGGYGYTF
CDR3 DNA: TGTGCCAGCAGCCAAAGACAGGGGGGAGGCTATGGCTACACCTTC

V gene: TRBV2
D gene: .
clone size: many
J gene: TRBJ1-6
CDR3 protein: CASSPQDAHSPLHF
CDR3 DNA: TGTGCCAGCAGTCCACAGGATGCTCATTCACCCCTCCACTTT

V gene: TRBV7-2
D gene: .
clone size: many
J gene: TRBJ2-2
CDR3 protein: CASSSRPRTGELFF
CDR3 DNA: TGTGCCAGCAGCTCCCGTCCGAGGACCGGGGAGCTGTTTTTT

V gene: TRBV4-2
D gene: .
clone size: many
J gene: TRBJ1-2
CDR3 protein: CASSQLTGEYGYTF
CDR3 DNA: TGTGCCAGCAGCCAATTGACAGGAGAGTATGGCTACACCTTC

V gene: TRBV7-2
D gene: .
clone size: .
J gene: TRBJ2-7
CDR3 protein: CASSASPGYEQYF
CDR3 DNA: TGTGCCAGCAGCGCCTCGCCGGGCTACGAGCAGTACTTC

V gene: TRBV7-2
D gene: .
clone size: .
J gene: TRBJ1-6
CDR3 protein: CASSLENRDSPLHF
CDR3 DNA: TGTGCCAGCAGCTTAGAAAACAGGGATTCACCCCTCCACTTT

V gene: TRBV20-1
D gene: .
clone size: many
J gene: TRBJ2-1
CDR3 protein: CSASGGAWEQFF
CDR3 DNA: TGCAGTGCTAGTGGGGGAGCCTGGGAGCAGTTCTTC

V gene: TRBV5-6
D gene: TRBD1
clone size: few
J gene: TRBJ2-1
CDR3 protein: CASSLFPTGSSDEQFF
CDR3 DNA: TGTGCCAGCAGCCTCTTCCCGACAGGGAGTTCGGATGAGCAGTTCTTC

V gene: TRBV5-6
D gene: TRBD1
clone size: many
J gene: TRBJ1-2
CDR3 protein: CASSLWDRGSYTF
CDR3 DNA: TGTGCCAGCAGCTTGTGGGACAGGGGTAGCTACACCTTC

V gene: TRBV19
D gene: TRBD2
clone size: many
J gene: TRBJ2-3
CDR3 protein: CASSPGGISTDTQYF
CDR3 DNA: TGTGCCAGTAGCCCGGGGGGGATTTCCACAGATACGCAGTATTTT

V gene: TRBV7-3
D gene: .
clone size: many
J gene: TRBJ2-6
CDR3 protein: CASSYGRTLGANVLTF
CDR3 DNA: TGTGCCAGCAGCTATGGACGGACTCTTGGGGCCAACGTCCTGACTTTC